The sequence of this TCR beta chain was determined in a study of blood T cell repertoires in COVID-19. The wider study: Some COVID-19 samples were acute and others convalescent; all came from the United States, Italy and Spain. From T cells, B-cell-depleted T cells, or PBMCs came the material, which was cDNA or gDNA.

With V trimmed by 0 bases and J by 4 bases, 3 bases remained unmatched. Germline lookup yields CDR1 SGHDT and CDR2 YYEEEE. The CDR3 spans 16 residues. Only in-frame clones appear in the TCRdb table, and some are missing; sequencing was by immunoSEQ multiplex PCR. The sample contains over 140,000 clones, about four fifths of which appear only once. The chain is built from TRBV5-6 and TRBJ1-6; 8 bases agree with TRBD1. What was sequenced was peripheral blood. This receptor was taken from an older woman with acute or convalescent COVID-19. CDR3 loop: CASSLAGGEYNSPLHF. As DNA, the CDR3 is TGTGCCAGCAGCTTGGCAGGGGGCGAATATAATTCACCCCTCCACTTT.